Below, 3 T cell receptor beta chains from the same sample are listed, as sequenced in a study of metastatic and nonmetastatic thyroid tumors. TCRdb called clones again from the PCR reads with MiXCR. The sample consists of 25,000 or so clones, around 14% of them appearing once. Not a single patient had been given any form of treatment at any point before undergoing thyroid surgery. Specimen: blood. These receptors were obtained from a male donor with papillary thyroid cancer or a benign thyroid nodule (not recorded which). Some clones in this sample may be carry-over from other donors' samples.

This clone was picked up many times. This rearrangement joins TRBV9 to TRBJ2-1; D is unresolved. Deletions cut 4 bases from V and 1 base from J, with 15 bases between. The CDR3 runs 16 residues. Per germline, CDR1 SGDLS and CDR2 YYNGEE. The CDR3 protein is CASSPAFWESYNEQFF. CDR3 DNA: TGTGCCAGCAGCCCCGCCTTTTGGGAATCCTACAATGAGCAGTTCTTC. Full variable domain (rest looked up from reference TRBV9 and TRBJ2-1): DSGVTQTPKHLITATGQRVTLRCSPRSGDLSVYWYQQSLDQGLQFLIQYYNGEERAKGNILERFSAQQFPDLHSELNLSSLELGDSALYFCASSPAFWESYNEQFFGPGTRLTVL.

There are many counts of this clone. The chain joins TRBV10-3 to TRBJ2-7; the match to TRBD1 covers 7 bases. There are 14 residues in the CDR3. Germline V gene data show CDR1 as ENHRY and CDR2 as SYGVKD. With V trimmed by 8 bases and J by 0 bases, 7 bases remained unmatched. The CDR3 loop reads CAIRRDRDSYEQYF. CDR3 nucleotide sequence: TGTGCCATCCGCCGGGACAGAGACTCCTACGAGCAGTACTTC.

This chain connects TRBV30 to TRBJ1-2; D not resolved. Germline lookup yields CDR1 GTSNPN and CDR2 SVGIG (reference sequence). V gave up 2 bases and J gave up 8 bases, with 9 bases separating them. This CDR3 is 11 amino acids long. The CDR3 nucleotides are TGTGCCTGGAGTCGCCGTGGGGGCTACACCTTC. Its translation: CAWSRRGGYTF.